These 30 T cell receptor beta chains came from one sample sequenced in a study of cytomegalovirus exposure and HLA in healthy donors. 13 Jbeta primers and 60 Vbeta primers were used for the PCR. Sequenced by immunoSEQ multiplex PCR; TCRdb stores in-frame clones only, minus some. The sample has 110,000 to 150,000 clones; more than 75% are singletons. The sample taken for sequencing was PBMCs. Receptor source: a female donor in good health and CMV-seronegative.

The chain recombines TRBV28 with TRBJ2-7; TRBD1 agrees at 8 bases. The V and J ends lost 5 bases and 7 bases, in that order; junction bases with no gene match: 13. In germline, CDR1 is MDHEN, CDR2 SYDVKM. This CDR3 has 15 amino acids. The CDR3 is CASSPSGTGGKEQYF. CDR3 coding DNA: TGTGCCAGCAGTCCCTCAGGGACAGGCGGAAAGGAGCAGTACTTC.

This sequence joins TRBV9 and TRBJ2-5; TRBD1 matches 7 bases. Germline-derived CDR1 and CDR2 are SGDLS and YYNGEE. V was pared by 4 bases and J by 4 bases, with 1 base of the junction left unmatched. This CDR3 has 12 residues. The CDR3 nucleotides read TGTGCCAGCAGCTCAGGGGGAGAGACCCAGTACTTC. This encodes CASSSGGETQYF.

The chain is built from TRBV28 and TRBJ1-1; TRBD1 is a possible D gene (5 bases). Germline CDR1 and CDR2: MDHEN and SYDVKM. The CDR3 extends over 15 amino acids. Trimming cost V 5 bases and J 9 bases, with 22 bases left between them. CDR3 sequence reads: CASSLGGAILQKAFF. CDR3 coding DNA: TGTGCCAGCAGTCTGGGAGGGGCCATCCTTCAGAAAGCTTTCTTT. The full variable domain, with the rest looked up from reference TRBV28 and TRBJ1-1, is DVKVTQSSRYLVKRTGEKVFLECVQDMDHENMFWYRQDPGLGLRLIYFSYDVKMKEKGDIPEGYSVSREKKERFSLILESASTNQTSMYLCASSLGGAILQKAFFGQGTRLTVV.

CDR3 protein: CASSLAGRAGEAFF. CDR3 DNA: TGTGCCAGCAGCTTAGCCGGAAGGGCGGGTGAAGCTTTCTTT. The chain is built from TRBV7-9 and TRBJ1-1; no clear D. Looked up from germline, CDR1 is SEHNR and CDR2 is FQNEAQ (reference sequence). Trimming removed 0 bases at V and 7 bases at J, with 12 bases between. This CDR3 region has 14 residues.

J is TRBJ2-7 and V is TRBV7-6; 7 nucleotides match TRBD1. Trimming took 0 bases from V and 0 from J; bases not matched to a gene: 5. The length of the CDR3 is 16 residues. Germline CDR1 and CDR2: SGHVS and FNYEAQ. Here the CDR3 reads CASSLASGQVSYEQYF. The CDR3 DNA reads as TGTGCCAGCAGCTTAGCTTCCGGACAGGTCTCCTACGAGCAGTACTTC.

The chain carries TRBV19 and TRBJ2-6; weak D call: TRBD2 (5 bases). Trimming took off 6 bases at V and 2 bases at J, with 8 bases between the two ends. The CDR3 has 14 amino acids. The germline V gene encodes CDR1 LNHDA and CDR2 SQIVND (reference sequence). CDR3 nucleotides: TGTGCCAGTAGAACGGGGACTGGGGCCAACGTCCTGACTTTC. This gives the protein CASRTGTGANVLTF. The variable domain in full, completed from reference TRBV19 and TRBJ2-6, reads DGGITQSPKYLFRKEGQNVTLSCEQNLNHDAMYWYRQDPGQGLRLIYYSQIVNDFQKGDIAEGYSVSREKKESFPLTVTSAQKNPTAFYLCASRTGTGANVLTFGAGSRLTVL.

The chain has TRBV7-9 and TRBJ1-1, with 9 positions matching TRBD1. Germline CDR1 is SEHNR and CDR2 is FQNEAQ (reference sequence). Unmatched junction bases numbered 4, after V lost 5 bases and J lost 3 bases. This CDR3 has 14 residues. CDR3 sequence reads: CASSLTGGYTEAFF. The CDR3, as DNA: TGTGCCAGCAGCCTCACAGGGGGCTACACTGAAGCTTTCTTT.

The chain has TRBV19 and TRBJ2-2, with 7 bases lining up with TRBD1. Germline loops: CDR1 LNHDA, CDR2 SQIVND (reference sequence). The CDR3 is 14 amino acids. With V trimmed by 7 bases and J by 7 bases, 9 bases remained unmatched. CDR3 DNA: TGTGCCAGTACCGCCCTAACAGGGGACGGGGAGCTGTTTTTT. Its translation: CASTALTGDGELFF.

The chain uses TRBV27 and TRBJ2-5; 7 positions match TRBD2. CDR3 size: 14 residues. Germline CDR1 MNHEY, CDR2 SMNVEV (reference sequence). The junction had 9 bases not matched to a gene; V was cut back by 6 bases and J by 5 bases. The CDR3 nucleotides read TGTGCCAGCAGGCCCTGGGGGGAGGGGGAGACCCAGTACTTC. Its translation is CASRPWGEGETQYF.

The rearrangement uses TRBV6-5 and TRBJ1-4, with D perhaps TRBD1 (5 bases). Germline-derived CDR1 and CDR2 are MNHEY and SVGAGI. CDR3 length: 15 residues. Between the trimmed V and J ends, which lost 3 bases and 3 bases, there was a span of 11 bases. CDR3 sequence (DNA): TGTGCCAGCAGTTATGCGTCGGGGGCTAATGAAAAACTGTTTTTT. Translation: CASSYASGANEKLFF.

The chain employs TRBV5-1 and TRBJ2-5, with D possibly TRBD1 on 7 matching bases. Per the germline V gene, CDR1 is SGHRS and CDR2 is YFSETQ. V lost 6 bases to trimming and J lost 11 bases, with 26 bases between them. The CDR3 has 15 amino acids. The DNA of the CDR3 is TGCGCCAGCACCCCGCTGGAGGGGGCAGGAGGGGAGCAGTACTTC. It codes for CASTPLEGAGGEQYF.

This rearrangement joins TRBV5-1 to TRBJ2-7, with 7 bases identical to TRBD1. The CDR3 length is 14 residues. In germline, CDR1 is SGHRS, CDR2 YFSETQ. Trimming took 4 bases from V and 3 from J; bases not matched to a gene: 7. CDR3 sequence reads: CASSISTGNYEQYF. CDR3 DNA: TGCGCCAGCAGCATTTCGACAGGGAACTACGAGCAGTACTTC.

The V call is TRBV6-1, the J call TRBJ1-3; 9 bases align to TRBD1. CDR1 MNHNS and CDR2 SASEGT come from the germline V gene. The junction had 4 bases not matched to a gene; V was cut back by 2 bases and J by 2 bases. This CDR3 is 16 amino acids long. CDR3: CASSEWRQGAGNTIYF. In nucleotides, the CDR3 is TGTGCCAGCAGTGAATGGAGACAGGGGGCTGGAAACACCATATATTTT.

V is TRBV11-2 and J is TRBJ1-5, with 9 bases identical to TRBD1. The germline gives CDR1 SGHAT, CDR2 FQNNGV. Unmatched junction bases numbered 6, after V lost 4 bases and J lost 5 bases. This CDR3 contains 15 residues. CDR3 in DNA: TGTGCCAGCAGCTCGGGGACAGGGCGAGATCAGCCCCAGCATTTT. It is translated as CASSSGTGRDQPQHF. Variable domain in full (rest from reference TRBV11-2 and TRBJ1-5): EAGVAQSPRYKIIEKRQSVAFWCNPISGHATLYWYQQILGQGPKLLIQFQNNGVVDDSQLPKDRFSAERLKGVDSTLKIQPAKLEDSAVYLCASSSGTGRDQPQHFGDGTRLSIL.

The genes are TRBV5-1 and TRBJ1-5; 7 nucleotides match TRBD1. The J segment lost 4 bases and the V segment lost 3 bases, leaving 1 base of the junction unmatched. Germline CDR1 is SGHRS and CDR2 is YFSETQ. This CDR3 has 13 residues. The CDR3 nucleotides read TGCGCCAGCAGCTGGGACAGAAATCAGCCCCAGCATTTT. It specifies CASSWDRNQPQHF.

This clone was counted between two and nine times. The chain is built from TRBV7-6 and TRBJ2-7; possibly TRBD1 for D (6 bases). This CDR3 comprises 15 residues. The germline V gene encodes CDR1 SGHVS and CDR2 FNYEAQ. V gave up 1 base and J gave up 0 bases, with 10 bases separating them. The CDR3 coding sequence is TGTGCCAGCAGCTTAGTGGCAGGGGCCTCCTACGAGCAGTACTTC. It specifies CASSLVAGASYEQYF.

J is TRBJ1-4 and V is TRBV6-1; 7 positions agree with TRBD1. The junction had 10 bases not matched to a gene; V was cut back by 8 bases and J by 7 bases. CDR3 size: 14 residues. Germline V gene sequence: CDR1 MNHNS, CDR2 SASEGT. CDR3 region: CASGGFGTAEKLFF. CDR3 coding DNA: TGTGCCAGCGGGGGATTTGGGACAGCTGAAAAACTGTTTTTT.

The rearrangement joins TRBV28 to TRBJ2-1; 8 nucleotides agree with TRBD2. Germline-derived CDR1 and CDR2 are MDHEN and SYDVKM. The CDR3 consists of 14 residues. Trimming removed 11 bases from V and 7 bases from J; junction bases left unmatched: 13. The CDR3 is CACLGREERNEQFF. CDR3 coding DNA: TGTGCCTGTTTGGGGCGGGAGGAGCGGAATGAGCAGTTCTTC. Supplemented by reference TRBV28 and TRBJ2-1, the full variable domain reads DVKVTQSSRYLVKRTGEKVFLECVQDMDHENMFWYRQDPGLGLRLIYFSYDVKMKEKGDIPEGYSVSREKKERFSLILESASTNQTSMYLCACLGREERNEQFFGPGTRLTVL.

This clone has only one observation. V and J are TRBV28 and TRBJ2-3, with unresolved D. Germline CDR1 and CDR2: MDHEN and SYDVKM. Trimming removed 1 base from V and 4 bases from J, with 18 bases in between. The CDR3 runs to 17 residues. CDR3 DNA: TGTGCCAGCAGTTTATTTCGCCTTCCTCGAGGCCCAGATACGCAGTATTTT. It is translated as CASSLFRLPRGPDTQYF.

The chain has TRBV5-6 and TRBJ1-1, with D unclear. The CDR3 runs 16 residues. Germline V gene sequence: CDR1 SGHDT, CDR2 YYEEEE. Deletions cut 8 bases from V and 1 base from J, with 21 bases between. CDR3 sequence reads: CASTGNPRTRNTEAFF. The CDR3 DNA follows: TGTGCCAGTACGGGGAATCCACGGACGAGGAACACTGAAGCTTTCTTT.

As concerns this clone: A junction end diverges from the germline sequence, so it may reflect a read error. This chain joins TRBV28 and TRBJ1-2, with a possible D match to TRBD1 (5 bases). Germline CDR1 reads MDHEN; CDR2 reads SYDVKM. The CDR3 spans 11 residues. In DNA form, the CDR3 reads TGTGCCAGCATGGGGGGAAATGGCTACCCCTTC. Its translation: CASMGGNGYPF.

This clone was detected a few times. The rearrangement joins TRBV7-9 to TRBJ2-1; TRBD2 matches 7 bases. This CDR3 has 16 amino acids. Germline loops: CDR1 SEHNR, CDR2 FQNEAQ (reference sequence). The V gene end was trimmed by 4 bases and the J gene end by 3 bases; junction bases not matched to a gene: 9. The CDR3 loop reads CASSSTGAGDYNEQFF. The CDR3 DNA is TGTGCCAGCAGCTCGACCGGTGCGGGGGACTACAATGAGCAGTTCTTC.

The chain employs TRBV9 and TRBJ2-7; 7 bases align to TRBD1. Germline CDR1 and CDR2: SGDLS and YYNGEE. The J segment lost 4 bases and the V segment lost 0 bases, leaving 4 bases of the junction unmatched. This CDR3 spans 14 amino acids. The CDR3 region is CASSVGSGGYEQYF. The CDR3 DNA is TGTGCCAGCAGCGTAGGATCAGGGGGATACGAGCAGTACTTC.

V and J are TRBV6-1 and TRBJ2-5; 8 bases are shared with TRBD2. The J call may be mistaken, given a closer DNA end match to TRBJ2-7. The CDR3 sequence is 13 residues long. Germline CDR1 MNHNS, CDR2 SASEGT. The CDR3 DNA reads as TGTGCCAGCAGGGGCGGGAGGAGATACGAGCAGTACTTC. Translation gives CASRGGRRYEQYF.

The chain carries TRBV19 and TRBJ1-1; the D gene is possibly TRBD1 (5 bases). Germline V gene data show CDR1 as LNHDA and CDR2 as SQIVND (reference sequence). Trimming removed 4 bases at V and 8 bases at J, with 14 bases between. The length of the CDR3 is 13 residues. The CDR3 is CASSNPGGAEAFF. CDR3 nucleotides: TGTGCCAGTAGTAACCCCGGAGGGGCGGAAGCTTTCTTT.

This chain connects TRBV5-1 to TRBJ2-7, with 11 positions matching TRBD1. CDR3 length equals 14 residues. CDR1 is SGHRS, CDR2 YFSETQ, per germline. Unmatched junction bases numbered 6, after V lost 7 bases and J lost 3 bases. The CDR3 bases are TGCGCCAGCGGATTGGGGACAGGGGGCTACGAGCAGTACTTC. Its protein product is CASGLGTGGYEQYF.

The chain is built from TRBV18 and TRBJ1-1; a weak D match, TRBD1 (6 bases). The CDR3 contains 14 residues. Germline V gene sequence: CDR1 KGHSH, CDR2 LQKENI. V lost 3 bases, J lost 3 bases, and 11 bases lay in between. Written as DNA, the CDR3 is TGTGCCAGCTCACCTCTGACAGGCTACACTGAAGCTTTCTTT. Its translation: CASSPLTGYTEAFF.

As concerns this clone: Other DNA variants within this sample encode the same CDR3. V is TRBV19 and J is TRBJ2-5; TRBD2 aligns across 8 bases. The CDR3 runs to 15 residues. The V gene end was trimmed by 6 bases and the J gene end by 4 bases; junction bases not matched to a gene: 10. Germline-derived CDR1 and CDR2 are LNHDA and SQIVND (reference sequence). In DNA, the CDR3 is TGTGCCAGTAGCATAATCGGGACTAGGGGAGAGACCCAGTACTTC. Protein: CASSIIGTRGETQYF.

This chain joins TRBV28 and TRBJ1-6; weak D call: TRBD1 (5 bases). CDR1 is MDHEN, CDR2 SYDVKM, per germline. The V end lost 8 bases, the J end lost 6 bases, and 17 bases lay between the germline ends. CDR3 length: 15 amino acids. The CDR3 sequence is CASGATGASNSPLHF. CDR3 in DNA: TGTGCCAGCGGGGCAACGGGAGCTTCTAATTCACCCCTCCACTTT.

The gene calls are TRBV6-5 and TRBJ1-2; 8 positions agree with TRBD1. This CDR3 spans 14 amino acids. Germline CDR1 MNHEY, CDR2 SVGAGI. J lost 8 bases, V lost 6 bases, and 11 bases had no gene match. CDR3 protein: CASRLPGQVAGYTF. In nucleotides, the CDR3 is TGTGCCAGCAGGTTACCGGGACAGGTAGCGGGCTACACCTTC.